Included here is one TCR beta chain sequence, with context. These data belong to a study of blood T cell repertoires in COVID-19. Study-wide context: Sources were T cells, B-cell-depleted T cells, or PBMCs; the material itself was cDNA or gDNA.

Per the germline V gene, CDR1 is ENHRY and CDR2 is SYGVKD. Between the trimmed V and J ends, which lost 0 bases and 3 bases, there was a span of 11 bases. This CDR3 is built from 15 residues. Some clones are missing from TCRdb's copy, which holds only in-frame ones; the method was immunoSEQ multiplex PCR. The sample lists 150,000 to 200,000 clones; nearly 90% were seen once. This sequence originates from a man aged 45-60 years with acute or convalescent COVID-19. The chain carries TRBV10-3 and TRBJ1-2; the D gene is possibly TRBD1 (5 bases). The sequencing input was peripheral blood. CDR3 region: CAISESRWGDYGYTF. CDR3 DNA sequence: TGTGCCATCAGTGAGTCGAGATGGGGGGACTATGGCTACACCTTC.